The 20 T cell receptor beta chains in this list originate from one sample, sequenced in a study of T cell responses to AZD1222 COVID-19 vaccine. Profiled with immunoSEQ multiplex PCR; TCRdb holds only in-frame clones, not every one. Of about 140,000 clones detected, 88% appear once; the ten largest clones hold 5.4%. The specimen was peripheral blood, collected 28 days after the second dose of the MenACWY control vaccine. Receptors originate from an adult who received the MenACWY meningococcal vaccine as a control.

This sequence joins TRBV15 and TRBJ2-7; 9 bases match TRBD2. The junction had 4 bases not matched to a gene; V was cut back by 1 base and J by 3 bases. Germline V gene sequence: CDR1 LNHNV, CDR2 YYDKDF (reference sequence). This CDR3 has 15 residues. The CDR3 sequence is CATSRGSGSLYEQYF. The CDR3 nucleotides are TGTGCCACCAGCAGAGGTAGCGGGAGCCTCTACGAGCAGTACTTC. Full variable domain (remainder filled in from reference TRBV15 and TRBJ2-7): DAMVIQNPRYQVTQFGKPVTLSCSQTLNHNVMYWYQQKSSQAPKLLFHYYDKDFNNEADTPDNFQSRRPNTSFCFLDIRSPGLGDTAMYLCATSRGSGSLYEQYFGPGTRLTVT.

This sequence joins TRBV7-9 and TRBJ2-7, with 9 bases matching TRBD2. CDR1 and CDR2 (germline): SEHNR, FQNEAQ (reference sequence). This CDR3 has 15 residues. With V trimmed by 5 bases and J by 6 bases, 11 bases remained unmatched. The CDR3 spells CASSLLGLASGEQYF. The CDR3, as DNA: TGTGCCAGCAGCCTTCTGGGACTAGCATCGGGCGAGCAGTACTTC.

The rearrangement links TRBV7-9 to TRBJ1-6; no firm D call. The germline gives CDR1 SEHNR, CDR2 FQNEAQ (reference sequence). The CDR3 length is 13 residues. Trimming took 0 bases from V and 7 from J, leaving 4 bases between them. The CDR3: CASSLAWNSPLHF. For the CDR3, the DNA is TGTGCCAGCAGCTTAGCGTGGAATTCACCCCTCCACTTT.

This clone was seen a single time. This sequence joins TRBV5-5 and TRBJ1-5; no clear D. V gave up 1 base and J gave up 10 bases, with 15 bases separating them. The length of the CDR3 is 14 residues. Germline assignment: CDR1 SGHKS and CDR2 YYEKEE (reference sequence). This chain's CDR3 is CASSLSAPESPQHF. In nucleotides, the CDR3 is TGTGCCAGCAGCTTGTCGGCCCCCGAGTCCCCCCAGCATTTT.

The chain joins TRBV19 to TRBJ1-2; 8 positions match TRBD1. J gave up 7 bases and V 5 bases, and 6 bases lay outside the gene matches. Germline assignment: CDR1 LNHDA and CDR2 SQIVND (reference sequence). The CDR3 sequence is 13 residues long. The CDR3 spells CASSPRDRPGYTF. The CDR3 DNA sequence: TGTGCCAGTAGTCCCCGGGACAGGCCTGGCTACACCTTC.

V is TRBV3-1 (or the pseudogene TRBV3-2) and J is TRBJ1-2; tentative D call: TRBD1 (6 bases). The V end lost 1 base, the J end lost 8 bases, and 17 bases lay between the germline ends. The CDR3 sequence is 15 residues long. Per the germline V gene, CDR1 is LGHDT and CDR2 is YNNKEL (reference sequence). The CDR3 protein is CASSQAAGATWGYTF. The CDR3 DNA is TGTGCCAGCAGCCAAGCTGCAGGGGCGACTTGGGGCTACACCTTC.

The chain recombines TRBV6-2 or TRBV6-3 with TRBJ1-5, with D uncertain. Trimming took off 2 bases at V and 1 base at J, with 9 bases between the two ends. The CDR3 is made up of 15 amino acids. CDR1 is MNHEY and CDR2 is SVGEGT in the germline V gene. In nucleotides, the CDR3 is TGTGCCAGCAGTTACAGTCCCATAAGCAATCAGCCCCAGCATTTT. This encodes CASSYSPISNQPQHF.

The chain combines TRBV7-2 with TRBJ2-5; 14 bases match TRBD2. The CDR3 totals 17 residues. J lost 4 bases, V lost 1 base, and 5 bases had no gene match. CDR1 and CDR2 (germline): SGHTA, FQGNSA. The CDR3 here is CASSLGTSGRKGETQYF. The DNA of the CDR3 is TGTGCCAGCAGCTTAGGGACTAGCGGGAGGAAGGGAGAGACCCAGTACTTC.

A few counts support this clone. This rearrangement joins TRBV5-6 to TRBJ2-7; D may be TRBD2 (6 bases). The CDR3 covers 15 residues. V was cut by 0 bases and J by 5 bases, with 15 bases left in between. The germline CDR1 and CDR2 sequences are SGHDT and YYEEEE. In DNA form, the CDR3 reads TGTGCCAGCAGCTTGGGGGCTCAGGGCGGGAACGAGCAGTACTTC. Amino acids: CASSLGAQGGNEQYF.

This clone was recorded once. The chain has TRBV11-2 and TRBJ2-7; tentatively, D is TRBD2 (5 bases). Trimming cost V 1 base and J 0 bases, with 10 bases left between them. The CDR3 is 15 residues long. The germline V gene has CDR1 SGHAT and CDR2 FQNNGV. This chain's CDR3 is CASSLVVASSYEQYF. The DNA for the CDR3 is TGTGCCAGCAGCTTAGTGGTAGCGAGCTCCTACGAGCAGTACTTC.

The CDR3 spells CASSHSAGQGIGEQYF. The CDR3 DNA is TGTGCCAGCAGCCACTCGGCGGGACAGGGGATTGGGGAGCAGTACTTC. The chain has TRBV3-1 (or the pseudogene TRBV3-2) and TRBJ2-7, with 10 nucleotides matching TRBD1. With V trimmed by 3 bases and J by 7 bases, 12 bases remained unmatched. CDR1 and CDR2 from the germline V gene are LGHDT and YNNKEL (reference sequence). The CDR3 consists of 16 residues.

J is TRBJ2-1 and V is TRBV20-1; 9 bases align to TRBD1. V lost 3 bases, J lost 7 bases, and 10 bases stayed unmatched. The CDR3 length is 15 residues. From germline, CDR1 is DFQATT and CDR2 SNEGSKA (reference sequence). This CDR3 reads CSASPMTGGWNEQFF. The CDR3, as DNA: TGCAGTGCTAGTCCCATGACAGGGGGTTGGAATGAGCAGTTCTTC.

The chain combines TRBV19 with TRBJ1-2; D is perhaps TRBD1 (5 bases). Per the germline V gene, CDR1 is LNHDA and CDR2 is SQIVND (reference sequence). This CDR3 contains 15 residues. V was cut by 5 bases and J by 7 bases, with 20 bases left in between. For the CDR3, the DNA is TGTGCCAGTAGTCCAAAGGCCCCCGGGACCCGTGGCTACACCTTC. Protein sequence: CASSPKAPGTRGYTF.

The chain recombines TRBV15 with TRBJ1-3; unclear D gene. Trimming left V 0 bases short and J 9 bases short, with 6 bases between. The CDR3 length is 12 residues. The germline V gene has CDR1 LNHNV and CDR2 YYDKDF (reference sequence). The CDR3 DNA is TGTGCCACCAGCAGAGATTCAGGCACCATATATTTT. This gives the protein CATSRDSGTIYF. Drawing the rest from reference TRBV15 and TRBJ1-3, the complete variable domain is DAMVIQNPRYQVTQFGKPVTLSCSQTLNHNVMYWYQQKSSQAPKLLFHYYDKDFNNEADTPDNFQSRRPNTSFCFLDIRSPGLGDTAMYLCATSRDSGTIYFGEGSWLTVV.

DNA for the CDR3: TGTGCCAGCAGCTTGCAACGGGGAACGGGGGGAGATACGCAGTATTTT. Its protein product is CASSLQRGTGGDTQYF. This rearrangement joins TRBV11-2 to TRBJ2-3; 7 positions agree with TRBD2. J lost 5 bases, V lost 3 bases, and 11 bases had no gene match. Germline lookup yields CDR1 SGHAT and CDR2 FQNNGV. The CDR3 has 16 amino acids.

J is TRBJ1-4 and V is TRBV6-5; TRBD1 matches at 7 bases. Germline loops: CDR1 MNHEY, CDR2 SVGAGI. The CDR3 covers 14 residues. J gave up 4 bases and V 6 bases, and 5 bases lay outside the gene matches. The CDR3 loop reads CASRLGQYNEKLFF. The CDR3 DNA reads as TGTGCCAGCAGGCTGGGACAGTATAATGAAAAACTGTTTTTT.

CDR3 sequence reads: CATSDLGQGVVSNQPQHF. In nucleotides, the CDR3 is TGTGCCACCAGTGATTTGGGTCAGGGGGTAGTAAGCAATCAGCCCCAGCATTTT. V gene TRBV24-1 combines with J gene TRBJ1-5, with 7 bases that match TRBD1. This CDR3 is built from 18 residues. J was trimmed by 1 base and V by 0 bases; bases with no gene match: 8. Germline CDR1 reads KGHDR; CDR2 reads SFDVKD.

The gene calls are TRBV30 and TRBJ1-5; D gene ambiguous. This CDR3 has 14 amino acids. Trimming removed 2 bases from V and 5 bases from J, with 13 bases in between. Germline loops: CDR1 GTSNPN, CDR2 SVGIG (reference sequence). The DNA for the CDR3 is TGTGCCTGGAGTCCCCCAGGTGAGGATCAGCCCCAGCATTTT. Its protein product is CAWSPPGEDQPQHF.

The CDR3 region is CASSESGNTIYF. The CDR3 DNA is TGTGCCAGCAGTGAATCTGGAAACACCATATATTTT. V usage is TRBV2 and J usage is TRBJ1-3; D is unclear. Trimming left V 2 bases short and J 1 base short, with 0 bases between. Per the germline V gene, CDR1 is SNHLY and CDR2 is FYNNEI. The CDR3 has 12 amino acids.

This chain joins TRBV12-3 or TRBV12-4 and TRBJ1-2; TRBD1 aligns across 7 bases. V trimming: 6 bases; J trimming: 5 bases; junction bases outside the gene matches: 6. The CDR3 contains 13 residues. The DNA of the CDR3 is TGTGCCAGCAGCCTCACAGGGGAGTATGGCTACACCTTC. Translation gives CASSLTGEYGYTF.